The 14 T cell receptor beta chains below come from one sample, sequenced in a study of naive and memory T cell subsets. The beta constant-region primer was an equimolar mix of two oligonucleotides covering TRBC1 and TRBC2. TCRdb re-called the UMI-ligation and nested PCR reads through MiXCR, storing one row per CDR3 protein. The sample shows roughly 21,000 distinct CDR3 sequences, 9.5% to 11% of them seen only once. The source material was central memory CD8+ T cells from blood. Receptors originate from a human donor in good health.

This clonotype was seen many times. The chain links TRBV4-2 to TRBJ2-7, with 8 bases aligning to TRBD2. J gave up 7 bases and V 3 bases, and 11 bases lay outside the gene matches. The CDR3 consists of 15 residues. CDR1 LGHNA and CDR2 YNFKEQ come from the germline V gene. The CDR3 reads CASSQLAREVGEQYF. For the CDR3, the DNA is TGTGCCAGCAGCCAGCTCGCGCGGGAGGTAGGGGAGCAGTACTTC.

The J gene is TRBJ2-7, the V gene TRBV19; D not certain. The CDR3 has 11 residues. CDR1 LNHDA and CDR2 SQIVND come from the germline V gene (reference sequence). With 7 bases removed from V and 5 bases from J, the gap between germline ends came to 9 bases. CDR3 nucleotides: TGTGCCAGTAAGGCTGGTAACGAGCAGTACTTC. Residues: CASKAGNEQYF.

This clonotype came up many times. The chain uses TRBV6-2 or TRBV6-3 and TRBJ2-5; D possibly matches TRBD1 or TRBD2 (5 bases each). CDR3 length: 14 amino acids. Germline V gene lookup returns CDR1 MNHEY and CDR2 SVGEGT. Trimming cost V 8 bases and J 0 bases, with 13 bases left between them. The CDR3: CASRRGGYQETQYF. For the CDR3, the DNA is TGTGCCAGCCGACGGGGCGGGTACCAAGAGACCCAGTACTTC.

The sample holds many counts of this clonotype. V usage is TRBV7-2 and J usage is TRBJ2-7, with 8 positions matching TRBD2. This CDR3 has 16 residues. Losses at the gene ends were 2 bases for V and 2 bases for J; bases not matched to a gene: 8. Germline-derived CDR1 and CDR2 are SGHTA and FQGNSA. This CDR3 is CASSLYSGSWAYEQYF. The CDR3 DNA reads as TGTGCCAGCAGCTTATACAGCGGGAGTTGGGCCTACGAGCAGTACTTC.

V usage is TRBV28 and J usage is TRBJ2-7, with D possibly TRBD2 on 6 matching bases. Trimming took 8 bases from V and 6 from J, leaving 14 bases between them. CDR1 is MDHEN, CDR2 SYDVKM, per germline. CDR3 length equals 12 residues. CDR3 in amino acids: CASAQMGGEQYF. The CDR3 DNA follows: TGTGCCAGCGCGCAGATGGGGGGCGAGCAGTACTTC.

The genes are TRBV20-1 and TRBJ1-6, with D possibly TRBD1 on 6 matching bases. V was pared by 6 bases and J by 8 bases, with 14 bases between. Germline V lookup: CDR1 DFQATT, CDR2 SNEGSKA (reference sequence). CDR3 length equals 13 residues. CDR3 DNA sequence: TGCAGTGCGAGTAGGGGGAAGCATTCACCCCTCCACTTT. This gives the protein CSASRGKHSPLHF.

This clonotype was seen a few times. The rearrangement uses TRBV3-1 and TRBJ2-1; 10 nucleotides match TRBD2. The CDR3 loop spans 16 amino acids. CDR1 and CDR2 from the germline V gene are LGHDT and YNNKEL (reference sequence). V lost 0 bases, J lost 7 bases, and 6 bases stayed unmatched. In nucleotides, the CDR3 is TGTGCCAGCAGCCAAGATCTAACTAGCGGGAAGAATGAGCAGTTCTTC. This encodes CASSQDLTSGKNEQFF.

This clonotype was counted at least ten times. V gene TRBV28 combines with J gene TRBJ1-1; D gene ambiguous. The CDR3 consists of 11 residues. The germline V gene has CDR1 MDHEN and CDR2 SYDVKM. V was trimmed by 6 bases and J by 4 bases, leaving 6 bases between them. This CDR3 reads CASSPSTEAFF. The CDR3 DNA is TGTGCCAGCAGCCCCTCCACTGAAGCTTTCTTT.

This clonotype has a handful of counts. This chain uses TRBV29-1 with TRBJ2-7; D is possibly TRBD2 (6 bases). This CDR3 contains 17 residues. Germline values: CDR1 SQVTM, CDR2 ANQGSEA. V was shortened by 2 bases and J by 4 bases, with 24 bases between the two germline ends. The CDR3 loop is CSVEFRLGPGLPYEQYF. The CDR3, as DNA: TGCAGCGTTGAATTTCGCCTAGGGCCGGGACTGCCTTACGAGCAGTACTTC.

This chain connects TRBV27 to TRBJ2-7, with 13 bases matching TRBD2. The CDR3 length is 16 residues. With V trimmed by 6 bases and J by 3 bases, 8 bases remained unmatched. Germline values: CDR1 MNHEY, CDR2 SMNVEV (reference sequence). The CDR3 DNA is TGTGCCAGCAGATCCGGGACTAGCGGGAAAGTCTACGAGCAGTACTTC. Amino acid sequence: CASRSGTSGKVYEQYF.

This clonotype counts as hyperexpanded. This chain uses TRBV7-8 with TRBJ1-3; D remains unclear. Germline V lookup: CDR1 SGHVS, CDR2 FQNEAQ. Deletions cut 1 base from V and 2 bases from J, with 6 bases between. The CDR3 consists of 14 residues. CDR3 in amino acids: CASSLDSTGNTIYF. The CDR3 DNA follows: TGTGCCAGCAGCTTAGACTCTACTGGAAACACCATATATTTT.

The chain employs TRBV9 and TRBJ2-3; no clear D. The CDR3 has 16 residues. The V gene's germline CDR1 is SGDLS and CDR2 YYNGEE. Trimming removed 0 bases from V and 2 bases from J, with 13 bases in between. Here the CDR3 DNA reads TGTGCCAGCAGCGTAGAGTCGTCGATCTACACAGATACGCAGTATTTT. Its protein product is CASSVESSIYTDTQYF.

This clonotype was seen a few times. In nucleotides, the CDR3 is TGCGCCAGCAGCTCCCTGGCAGGGGCAGGGATCGAGCAGTACTTC. Translated, it gives CASSSLAGAGIEQYF. This chain links TRBV4-1 with TRBJ2-7, with a tentative D call TRBD1 (6 bases). CDR1 MGHRA and CDR2 YSYEKL come from the germline V gene. V lost 5 bases and J lost 6, with 20 bases in between. The CDR3 is 15 amino acids.

This clonotype was observed many times. J is TRBJ2-3 and V is TRBV5-1, with D perhaps matching TRBD2 (5 bases). The V gene lost 0 bases and the J gene lost 0 bases, with 11 bases spanning the gap. The CDR3 has 16 amino acids. The germline CDR1 and CDR2 sequences are SGHRS and YFSETQ. CDR3 nucleotide sequence: TGCGCCAGCAGCTTGGCCGGTAGGACTAGCACAGATACGCAGTATTTT. The encoded protein is CASSLAGRTSTDTQYF.